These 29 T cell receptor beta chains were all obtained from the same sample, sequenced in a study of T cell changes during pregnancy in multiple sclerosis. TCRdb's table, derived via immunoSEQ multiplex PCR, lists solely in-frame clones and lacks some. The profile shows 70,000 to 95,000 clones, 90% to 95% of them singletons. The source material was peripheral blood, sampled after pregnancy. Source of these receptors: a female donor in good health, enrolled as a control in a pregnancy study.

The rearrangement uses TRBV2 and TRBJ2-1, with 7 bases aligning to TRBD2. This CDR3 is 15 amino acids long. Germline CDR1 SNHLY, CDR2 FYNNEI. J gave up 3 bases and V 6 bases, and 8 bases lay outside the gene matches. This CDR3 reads CASSKKRGNYNEQFF. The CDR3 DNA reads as TGTGCCAGCAGCAAAAAGCGGGGAAACTACAATGAGCAGTTCTTC.

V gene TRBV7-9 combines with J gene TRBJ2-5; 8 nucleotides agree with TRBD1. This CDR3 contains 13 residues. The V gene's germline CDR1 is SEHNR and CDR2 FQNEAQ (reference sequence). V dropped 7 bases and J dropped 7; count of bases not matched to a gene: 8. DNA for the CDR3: TGTGCCAGCACCCAGACAGGGGATGGGACCCAGTACTTC. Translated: CASTQTGDGTQYF.

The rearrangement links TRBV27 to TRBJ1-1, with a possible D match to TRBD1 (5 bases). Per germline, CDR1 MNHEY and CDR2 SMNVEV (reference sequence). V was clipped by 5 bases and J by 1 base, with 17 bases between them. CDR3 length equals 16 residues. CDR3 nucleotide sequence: TGTGCCAGCAGTCAAGGGGAGGGCTTTACGAACACTGAAGCTTTCTTT. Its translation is CASSQGEGFTNTEAFF.

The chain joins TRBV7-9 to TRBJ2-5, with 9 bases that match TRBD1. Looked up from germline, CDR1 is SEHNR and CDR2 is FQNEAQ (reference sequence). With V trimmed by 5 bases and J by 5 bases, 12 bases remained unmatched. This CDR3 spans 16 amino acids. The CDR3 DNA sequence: TGTGCCAGCAGCCAATCCTACAGGGGGCGACAGGAGACCCAGTACTTC. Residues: CASSQSYRGRQETQYF. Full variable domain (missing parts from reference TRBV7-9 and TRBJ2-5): DTGVSQNPRHKITKRGQNVTFRCDPISEHNRLYWYRQTLGQGPEFLTYFQNEAQLEKSRLLSDRFSAERPKGSFSTLEIQRTEQGDSAMYLCASSQSYRGRQETQYFGPGTRLLVL.

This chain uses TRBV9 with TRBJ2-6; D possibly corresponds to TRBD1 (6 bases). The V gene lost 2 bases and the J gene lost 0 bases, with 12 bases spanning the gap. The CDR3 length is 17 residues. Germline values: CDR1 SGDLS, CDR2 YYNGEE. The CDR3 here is CASSVGHFSSGANVLTF. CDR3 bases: TGTGCCAGCAGCGTGGGACATTTTAGCTCTGGGGCCAACGTCCTGACTTTC.

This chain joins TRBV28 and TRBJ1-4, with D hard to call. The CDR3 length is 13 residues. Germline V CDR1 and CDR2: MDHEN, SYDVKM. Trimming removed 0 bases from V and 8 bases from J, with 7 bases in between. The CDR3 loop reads CASSLWAGEKLFF. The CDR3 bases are TGTGCCAGCAGTTTATGGGCCGGGGAAAAACTGTTTTTT.

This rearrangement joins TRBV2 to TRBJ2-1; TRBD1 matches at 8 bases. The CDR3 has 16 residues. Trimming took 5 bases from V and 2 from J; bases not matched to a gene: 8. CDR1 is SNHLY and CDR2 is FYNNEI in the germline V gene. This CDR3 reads CASSPRPGQAYNEQFF. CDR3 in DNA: TGTGCCAGCAGTCCGAGACCGGGACAGGCCTACAATGAGCAGTTCTTC.

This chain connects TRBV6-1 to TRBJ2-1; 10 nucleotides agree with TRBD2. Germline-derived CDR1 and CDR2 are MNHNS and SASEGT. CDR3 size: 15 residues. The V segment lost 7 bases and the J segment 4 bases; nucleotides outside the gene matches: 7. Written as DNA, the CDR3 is TGTGCCAGCAATTCAGCGGGAGGGTCTTACAATGAGCAGTTCTTC. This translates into CASNSAGGSYNEQFF.

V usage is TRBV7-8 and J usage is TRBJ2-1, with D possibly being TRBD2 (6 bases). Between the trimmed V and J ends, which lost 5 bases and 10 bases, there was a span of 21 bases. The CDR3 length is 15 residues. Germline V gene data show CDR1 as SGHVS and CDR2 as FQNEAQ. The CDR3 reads CASSLAVGTRREQFF. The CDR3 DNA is TGTGCCAGCAGCCTCGCCGTGGGGACTCGTCGGGAGCAGTTCTTC. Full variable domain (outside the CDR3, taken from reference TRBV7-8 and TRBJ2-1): GAGVSQSPRYKVAKRGQDVALRCDPISGHVSLFWYQQALGQGPEFLTYFQNEAQLDKSGLPSDRFFAERPEGSVSTLKIQRTQQEDSAVYLCASSLAVGTRREQFFGPGTRLTVL.

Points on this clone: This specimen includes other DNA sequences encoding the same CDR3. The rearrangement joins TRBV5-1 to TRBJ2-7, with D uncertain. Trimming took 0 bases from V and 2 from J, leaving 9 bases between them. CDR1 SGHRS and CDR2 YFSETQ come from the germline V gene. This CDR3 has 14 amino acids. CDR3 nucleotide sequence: TGCGCCAGCAGCTTGGCCGGCGGAACCTACGAGCAGTACTTC. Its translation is CASSLAGGTYEQYF.

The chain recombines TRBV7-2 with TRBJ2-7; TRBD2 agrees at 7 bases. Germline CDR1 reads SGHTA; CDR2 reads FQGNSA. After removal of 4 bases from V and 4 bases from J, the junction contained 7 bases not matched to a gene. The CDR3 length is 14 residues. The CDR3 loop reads CASSSGTTRYEQYF. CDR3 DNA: TGTGCCAGCAGCTCCGGGACTACTCGTTACGAGCAGTACTTC.

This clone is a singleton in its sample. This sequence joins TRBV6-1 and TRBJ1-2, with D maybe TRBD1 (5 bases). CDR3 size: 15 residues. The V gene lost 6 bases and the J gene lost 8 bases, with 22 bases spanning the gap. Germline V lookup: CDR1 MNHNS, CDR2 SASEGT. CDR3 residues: CASSNTGTVTGGYTF. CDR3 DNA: TGTGCCAGCAGCAATACCGGGACTGTGACTGGGGGCTACACCTTC.

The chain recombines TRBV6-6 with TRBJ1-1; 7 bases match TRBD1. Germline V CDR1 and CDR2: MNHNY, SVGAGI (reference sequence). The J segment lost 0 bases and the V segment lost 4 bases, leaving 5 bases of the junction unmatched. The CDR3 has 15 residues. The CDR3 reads CASSSDRAMNTEAFF. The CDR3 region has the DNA TGTGCCAGCAGTTCTGACAGGGCGATGAACACTGAAGCTTTCTTT.

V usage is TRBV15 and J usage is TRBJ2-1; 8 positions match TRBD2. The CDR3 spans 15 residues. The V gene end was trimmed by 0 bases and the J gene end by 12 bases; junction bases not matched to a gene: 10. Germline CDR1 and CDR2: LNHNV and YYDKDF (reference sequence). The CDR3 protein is CATSRDREGGFPQFF. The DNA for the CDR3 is TGTGCCACCAGCAGAGATCGGGAGGGGGGATTTCCGCAGTTCTTC.

This CDR3 reads CASSRTPGQQETQYF. The CDR3 nucleotides read TGCGCCAGCAGCCGGACACCCGGACAGCAAGAGACCCAGTACTTC. The genes are TRBV5-1 and TRBJ2-5; a weak D match, TRBD1 (6 bases). The germline V gene encodes CDR1 SGHRS and CDR2 YFSETQ. This CDR3 spans 15 amino acids. Trimming took off 4 bases at V and 2 bases at J, with 15 bases between the two ends. The entire variable domain, with the rest obtained from reference TRBV5-1 and TRBJ2-5, is as follows: KAGVTQTPRYLIKTRGQQVTLSCSPISGHRSVSWYQQTPGQGLQFLFEYFSETQRNKGNFPGRFSGRQFSNSRSEMNVSTLELGDSALYLCASSRTPGQQETQYFGPGTRLLVL.

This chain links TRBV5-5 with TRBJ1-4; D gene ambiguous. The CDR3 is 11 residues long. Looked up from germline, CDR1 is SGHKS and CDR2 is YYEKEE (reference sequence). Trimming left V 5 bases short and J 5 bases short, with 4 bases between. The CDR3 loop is CASSQNEKLFF. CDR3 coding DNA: TGTGCCAGCAGTCAGAATGAAAAACTGTTTTTT.

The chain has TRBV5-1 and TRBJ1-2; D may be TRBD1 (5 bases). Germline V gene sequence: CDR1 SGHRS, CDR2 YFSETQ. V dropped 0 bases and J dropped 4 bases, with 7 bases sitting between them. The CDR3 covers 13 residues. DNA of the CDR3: TGCGCCAGCAGCTTGGCCAGGGCCTATGGCTACACCTTC. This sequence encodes CASSLARAYGYTF.

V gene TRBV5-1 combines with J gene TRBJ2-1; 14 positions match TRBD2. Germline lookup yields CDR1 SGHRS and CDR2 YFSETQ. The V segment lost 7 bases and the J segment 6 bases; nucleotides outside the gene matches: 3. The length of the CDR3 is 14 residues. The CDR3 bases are TGCGCCAGCCGAGGGACTAGCGGGAGCAATGAGCAGTTCTTC. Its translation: CASRGTSGSNEQFF.

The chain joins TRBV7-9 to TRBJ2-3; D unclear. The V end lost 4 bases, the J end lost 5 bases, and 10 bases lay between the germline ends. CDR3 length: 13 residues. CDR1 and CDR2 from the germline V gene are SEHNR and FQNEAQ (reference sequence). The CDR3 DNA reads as TGTGCCAGCAGCTCCCAACCGGGAGATACGCAGTATTTT. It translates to CASSSQPGDTQYF.

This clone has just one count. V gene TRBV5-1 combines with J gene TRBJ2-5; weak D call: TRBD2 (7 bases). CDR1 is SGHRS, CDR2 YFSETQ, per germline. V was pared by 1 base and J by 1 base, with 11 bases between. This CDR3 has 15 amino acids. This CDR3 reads CASSLWAGAQETQYF. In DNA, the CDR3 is TGCGCCAGCAGCTTGTGGGCGGGGGCCCAAGAGACCCAGTACTTC.

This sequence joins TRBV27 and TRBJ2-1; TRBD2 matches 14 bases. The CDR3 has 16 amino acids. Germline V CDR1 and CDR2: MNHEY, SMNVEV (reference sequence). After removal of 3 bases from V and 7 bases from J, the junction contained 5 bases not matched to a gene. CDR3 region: CASSFPGTSGRNEQFF. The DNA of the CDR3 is TGTGCCAGCAGTTTCCCCGGGACTAGCGGGAGAAATGAGCAGTTCTTC.

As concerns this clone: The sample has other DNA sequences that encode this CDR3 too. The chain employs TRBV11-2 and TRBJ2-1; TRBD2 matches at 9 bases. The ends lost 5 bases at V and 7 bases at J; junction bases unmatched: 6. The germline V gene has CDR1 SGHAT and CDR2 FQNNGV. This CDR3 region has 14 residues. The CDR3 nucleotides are TGTGCCAGCAGCAGTCTAGCGGGACGAAATGAGCAGTTCTTC. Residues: CASSSLAGRNEQFF. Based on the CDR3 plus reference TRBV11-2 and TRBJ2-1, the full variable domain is EAGVAQSPRYKIIEKRQSVAFWCNPISGHATLYWYQQILGQGPKLLIQFQNNGVVDDSQLPKDRFSAERLKGVDSTLKIQPAKLEDSAVYLCASSSLAGRNEQFFGPGTRLTVL.

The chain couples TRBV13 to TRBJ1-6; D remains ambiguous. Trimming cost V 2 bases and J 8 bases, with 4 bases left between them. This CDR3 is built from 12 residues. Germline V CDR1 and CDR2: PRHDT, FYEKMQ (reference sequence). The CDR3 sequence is CASSLRYSPLHF. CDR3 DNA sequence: TGTGCCAGCAGCTTACGGTATTCACCCCTCCACTTT. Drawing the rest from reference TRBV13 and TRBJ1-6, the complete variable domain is AAGVIQSPRHLIKEKRETATLKCYPIPRHDTVYWYQQGPGQDPQFLISFYEKMQSDKGSIPDRFSAQQFSDYHSELNMSSLELGDSALYFCASSLRYSPLHFGNGTRLTVT.

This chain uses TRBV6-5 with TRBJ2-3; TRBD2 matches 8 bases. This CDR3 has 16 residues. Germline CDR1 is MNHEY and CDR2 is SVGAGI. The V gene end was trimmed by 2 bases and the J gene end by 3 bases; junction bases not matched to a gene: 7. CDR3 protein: CASSYGAGAGTDTQYF. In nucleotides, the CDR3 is TGTGCCAGCAGTTACGGAGCGGGAGCCGGGACAGATACGCAGTATTTT.

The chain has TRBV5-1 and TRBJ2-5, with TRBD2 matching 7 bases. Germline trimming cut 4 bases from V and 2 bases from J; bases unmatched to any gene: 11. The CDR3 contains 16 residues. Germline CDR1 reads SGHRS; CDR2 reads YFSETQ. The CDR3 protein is CASSRLAGEGQETQYF. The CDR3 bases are TGCGCCAGCAGCCGTCTGGCCGGGGAGGGGCAAGAGACCCAGTACTTC.

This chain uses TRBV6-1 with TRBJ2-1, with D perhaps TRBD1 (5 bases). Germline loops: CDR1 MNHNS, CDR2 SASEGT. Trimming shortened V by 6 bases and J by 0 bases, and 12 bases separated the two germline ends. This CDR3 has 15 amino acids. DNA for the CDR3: TGTGCCAGCAGCTCCCGACAGAACTCCTACAATGAGCAGTTCTTC. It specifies CASSSRQNSYNEQFF.

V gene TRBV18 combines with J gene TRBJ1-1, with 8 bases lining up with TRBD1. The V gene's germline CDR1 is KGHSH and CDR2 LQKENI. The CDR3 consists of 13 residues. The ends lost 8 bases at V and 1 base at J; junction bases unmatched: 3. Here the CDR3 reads CASTGQANTEAFF. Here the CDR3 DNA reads TGTGCCAGCACGGGACAGGCGAACACTGAAGCTTTCTTT.

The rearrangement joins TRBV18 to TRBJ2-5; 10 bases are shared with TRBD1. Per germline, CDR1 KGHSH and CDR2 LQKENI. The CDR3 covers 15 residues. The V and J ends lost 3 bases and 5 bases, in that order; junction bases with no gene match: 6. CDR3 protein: CASSPRDRGLETQYF. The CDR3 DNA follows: TGTGCCAGCTCACCCCGGGACAGGGGTTTGGAGACCCAGTACTTC.

Written as DNA, the CDR3 is TGTGCCAGCAGCGTATTTCCACAGGGGGCGGAGGGGAATGAGCAGTTCTTC. It yields the protein CASSVFPQGAEGNEQFF. The V gene is TRBV9, the J gene TRBJ2-1; 9 bases are shared with TRBD1. The CDR3 runs 17 residues. The ends lost 1 base at V and 7 bases at J; junction bases unmatched: 12. The V gene's germline CDR1 is SGDLS and CDR2 YYNGEE.